This T cell receptor beta chain came from a study of blood T cell repertoires in COVID-19. Study background: Sites in the United States, Italy and Spain provided acute and convalescent COVID-19 samples. From T cells, B-cell-depleted T cells, or PBMCs came the material, which was cDNA or gDNA.

Authors' methods: Estimation of nucleated cell counts relied on the amplification of reference gene primers. Produced via immunoSEQ multiplex PCR; TCRdb's table is partial and in-frame only. V and J calls and clone size are copied from that table; D and trimming were computed from the DNA. The sample gives around 240,000 clones, 80% to 90% of which show up once; approximately 0.89% is in the top ten. Trimming cost V 7 bases and J 9 bases, with 17 bases left between them. Per germline, CDR1 SGHNT and CDR2 YYREEE (reference sequence). The length of the CDR3 is 14 residues. The sample comprised peripheral blood. V gene TRBV5-4 combines with J gene TRBJ1-6; D gene uncertain. The receptor was derived from a man in his forties with acute or convalescent COVID-19. The CDR3 sequence: CASHREGASSPLHF. CDR3 bases: TGTGCCAGCCACCGGGAGGGAGCGTCTTCACCCCTCCACTTT.